Included here is one T cell receptor (beta chain) sequence, with context. How the authors handled the data: Amplification of reference gene primers provided the estimated nucleated cell counts. TCRdb keeps only in-frame clones here, not all; method: immunoSEQ multiplex PCR. The V and J calls and clone size come from that table; D and trimming were worked out from the DNA. The table records about 270,000 clones, more than 75% of them present only once. The data derive from a study of blood T cell repertoires in COVID-19. Study at large: Recovered Cohort 3 donors showed two negative PCRs, clearance, or symptom resolution. In each case, the material was cDNA or gDNA derived from T cells, B-cell-depleted T cells, or PBMCs.

Germline V CDR1 and CDR2: MGHRA, YSYEKL. With 0 bases clipped from V and 7 bases from J, the junction kept 5 bases outside the gene matches. This CDR3 is 15 amino acids long. The clonotype originates from a woman aged 55-69 years in a cohort exposed to, infected with or recovered from COVID-19 (not recorded which). Sample: PBMCs or T cells enriched from blood (not recorded which). The chain joins TRBV4-1 to TRBJ2-2; 7 bases match TRBD2. CDR3 protein: CASSQDSREYGELFF. In DNA, the CDR3 is TGCGCCAGCAGCCAAGACTCGCGGGAGTACGGGGAGCTGTTTTTT.